This is a list of T cell receptor beta chains from one sample in a study of T-cell memory formation after mild COVID-19. A single record per CDR3 protein comes from TCRdb applying MiXCR to the 5' RACE reads. The table lists more than 120,000 distinct CDR3 sequences, 15% to 20% of them singletons. The sample consisted of PBMCs or a T cell subset sorted from them (not recorded which). The receptors were sampled from an adult woman who had mild COVID-19 (a few samples of this study predate the infection). Cell type and time point are not known. The conserved cysteine and the conserved F or W are not part of the CDR3 here. The order of the fields is V gene, CDR3 protein.

V gene: TRBV20-1; CDR3 protein: SARERLAGVPPYEQY
V gene: TRBV3-1; CDR3 protein: ASSPPSRGAEAF
V gene: TRBV20-1; CDR3 protein: SAKTGPGEQY
V gene: TRBV18; CDR3 protein: ASSQGKGRLNTEAF
V gene: TRBV30; CDR3 protein: AWNRQGANGYT
V gene: TRBV4-2; CDR3 protein: ASRGTSGYNEQF
V gene: TRBV18; CDR3 protein: ASSHRDRGYEQY
V gene: TRBV4-1; CDR3 protein: ASSQPVAKNIQY
V gene: TRBV29-1; CDR3 protein: SVANRLNYGYT
V gene: TRBV7-6; CDR3 protein: ASSAGHGNYEQY
V gene: TRBV4-1; CDR3 protein: ASSLMGGRGETQY
V gene: TRBV29-1; CDR3 protein: SVESTGNTEAF
V gene: TRBV20-1; CDR3 protein: SASGGLTYGYT
V gene: TRBV20-1; CDR3 protein: SAQTGGLETQY
V gene: TRBV2; CDR3 protein: ASSRQGANYGYT
V gene: TRBV12-3/TRBV12-4; CDR3 protein: ASSSLANQETQY
V gene: TRBV6-2/TRBV6-3; CDR3 protein: ASSPLGQVYEQY